This T cell receptor beta chain was sequenced for a study of blood T cell repertoires in COVID-19. Study background: Spain, Italy and the United States supplied samples that represented acute and convalescent COVID-19. In each case, the material was cDNA or gDNA derived from T cells, B-cell-depleted T cells, or PBMCs.

Germline CDR1 is KGHSH and CDR2 is LQKENI. The CDR3 totals 15 residues. Losses at the gene ends were 5 bases for V and 6 bases for J; bases not matched to a gene: 8. Authors' analysis steps: Estimates of nucleated cell counts were drawn from the amplification of reference gene primers. TCRdb keeps only in-frame clones here, not all; method: immunoSEQ multiplex PCR. V and J calls and clone size follow that table, whereas D and trimming were derived from the DNA. The sample consists of under 200,000 clones, roughly 75% of them appearing once. The receptor's source is a man aged 65 to 85 with active or convalescent COVID-19. Sequencing input: peripheral blood. The gene calls are TRBV18 and TRBJ1-4; 8 bases are a match to TRBD1. The CDR3 DNA reads as TGTGCCAGCTCATTCCGACAGGGGCTAGATGAAAAACTGTTTTTT. Its protein product is CASSFRQGLDEKLFF.